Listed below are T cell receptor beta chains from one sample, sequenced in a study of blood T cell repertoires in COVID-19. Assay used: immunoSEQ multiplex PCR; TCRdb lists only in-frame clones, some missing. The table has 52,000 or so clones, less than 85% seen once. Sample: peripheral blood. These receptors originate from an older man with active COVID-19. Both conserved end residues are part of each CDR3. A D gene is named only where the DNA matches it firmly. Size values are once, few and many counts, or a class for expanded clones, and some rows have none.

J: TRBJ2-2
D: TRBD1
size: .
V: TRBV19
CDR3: CASRLQGAAGELFF
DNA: TGTGCCAGTAGACTACAGGGGGCCGCCGGGGAGCTGTTTTTT

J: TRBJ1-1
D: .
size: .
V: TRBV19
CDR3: CASTPGRWVPEAFF
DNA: TGTGCCAGTACCCCGGGTCGGTGGGTCCCTGAAGCTTTCTTT

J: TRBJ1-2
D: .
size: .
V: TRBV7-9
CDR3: CASSLGREGGYTF
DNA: TGTGCCAGCAGTCTGGGCAGGGAGGGTGGCTACACCTTC

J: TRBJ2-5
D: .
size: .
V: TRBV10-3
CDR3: CAISAGPGETQYF
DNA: TGTGCCATCAGTGCAGGGCCCGGGGAGACCCAGTACTTC

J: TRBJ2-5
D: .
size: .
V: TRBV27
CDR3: CASSFQTPGQGFLETQYF
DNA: .

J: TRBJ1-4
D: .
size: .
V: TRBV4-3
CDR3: CASSETGTAWEKLFF
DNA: TGCGCCAGCAGCGAAACCGGGACTGCGTGGGAAAAACTGTTTTTT

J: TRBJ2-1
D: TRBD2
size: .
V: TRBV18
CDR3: CASSSTQRLAVNEQFF
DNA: TGTGCCAGCTCATCCACCCAAAGACTAGCAGTCAATGAGCAGTTCTTC

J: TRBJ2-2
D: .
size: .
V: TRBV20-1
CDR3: CSASSRGNTGELFF
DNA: TGCAGTGCTAGTTCCAGGGGTAACACCGGGGAGCTGTTTTTT

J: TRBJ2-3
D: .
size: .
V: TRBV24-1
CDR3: CATSDPSTDTQYF
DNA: TGTGCCACCAGTGACCCTTCCACAGATACGCAGTATTTT

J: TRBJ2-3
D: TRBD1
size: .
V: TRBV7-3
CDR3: CASSLRRTGGGTDTQYF
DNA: TGTGCCAGCAGCTTACGCCGGACAGGGGGAGGCACAGATACGCAGTATTTT

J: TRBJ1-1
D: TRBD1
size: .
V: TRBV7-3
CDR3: CASSLKAGGEAFF
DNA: TGTGCCAGCAGCTTAAAGGCAGGGGGCGAAGCTTTCTTT

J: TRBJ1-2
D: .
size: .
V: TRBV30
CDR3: CAWYRERRINYGYTF
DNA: TGTGCCTGGTATAGGGAGCGACGGATTAACTATGGCTACACCTTC

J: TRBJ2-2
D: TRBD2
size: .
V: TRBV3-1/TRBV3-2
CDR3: CASSQGGLAGAGELFF
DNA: TGTGCCAGCAGCCAAGGGGGACTAGCGGGAGCCGGGGAGCTGTTTTTT

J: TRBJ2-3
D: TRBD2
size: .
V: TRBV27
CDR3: CAVKTSGSTDTQYF
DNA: TGTGCCGTCAAGACTAGCGGGAGCACAGATACGCAGTATTTT

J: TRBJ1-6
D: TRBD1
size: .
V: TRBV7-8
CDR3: CASSTGQGPLNSPLHF
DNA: TGTGCCAGCAGCACCGGACAGGGGCCCTTAAATTCACCCCTCCACTTT

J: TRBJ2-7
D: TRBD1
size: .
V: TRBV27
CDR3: CASSPRQGRGTQKSNYEQYF
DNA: TGTGCCAGCAGCCCACGACAGGGAAGAGGGACCCAAAAATCAAATTACGAGCAGTACTTC

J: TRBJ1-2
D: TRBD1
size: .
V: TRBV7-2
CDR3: CASSLAGQGIGYGYTF
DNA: TGTGCCAGCAGCTTAGCGGGACAGGGGATTGGGTATGGCTACACCTTC

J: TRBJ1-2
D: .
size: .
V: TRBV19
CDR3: CASRSGYDGYTF
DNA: TGTGCCAGTAGGTCGGGATACGATGGCTACACCTTC

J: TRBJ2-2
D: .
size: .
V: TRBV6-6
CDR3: CASSTRQTTGELFF
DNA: TGTGCCAGCAGTACCAGACAGACGACCGGGGAGCTGTTTTTT

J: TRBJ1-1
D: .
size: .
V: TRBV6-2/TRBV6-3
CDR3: CASSSGRGELNIEAFF
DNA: TGTGCCAGCAGTTCCGGCCGAGGAGAGTTGAACATTGAAGCTTTCTTT

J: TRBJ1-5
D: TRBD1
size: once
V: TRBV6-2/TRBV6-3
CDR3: CASSFFFSPGQRYSNQPQHF
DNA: TGTGCCAGCAGTTTTTTCTTCTCACCGGGACAGAGGTATAGCAATCAGCCCCAGCATTTT

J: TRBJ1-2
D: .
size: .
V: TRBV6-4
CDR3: CASSDRGYGYTF
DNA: TGTGCCAGCAGTGACAGGGGCTATGGCTACACCTTC

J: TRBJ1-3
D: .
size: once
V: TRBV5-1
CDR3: CASSLDQRAAGNTIYF
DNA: TGCGCCAGCAGCTTGGACCAGCGGGCAGCTGGAAACACCATATATTTT

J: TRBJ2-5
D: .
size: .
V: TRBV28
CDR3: CASSSQHGETQYF
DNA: TGTGCCAGCAGTTCCCAGCACGGGGAGACCCAGTACTTC

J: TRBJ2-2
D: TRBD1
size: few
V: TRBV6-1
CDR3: CASSRGQAAGELFF
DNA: TGTGCCAGCAGCCGGGGACAGGCGGCCGGGGAGCTGTTTTTT

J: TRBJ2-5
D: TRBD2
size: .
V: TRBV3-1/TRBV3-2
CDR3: CASSPGLEQETQYF
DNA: TGTGCCAGCAGCCCGGGACTAGAACAAGAGACCCAGTACTTC

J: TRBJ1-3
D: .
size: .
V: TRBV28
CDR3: CASSPGSSGNTIYF
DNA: TGTGCCAGCAGTCCAGGTAGCTCTGGAAACACCATATATTTT

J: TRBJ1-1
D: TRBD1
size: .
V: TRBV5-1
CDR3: CASSLTGVNTEAFF
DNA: TGCGCCAGCAGCTTGACAGGGGTGAACACTGAAGCTTTCTTT

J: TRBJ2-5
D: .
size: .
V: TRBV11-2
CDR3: CASSLDGRETQYF
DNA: TGTGCCAGCAGCTTAGATGGGCGAGAGACCCAGTACTTC

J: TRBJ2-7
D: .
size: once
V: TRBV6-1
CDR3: CASSEPGGREQYF
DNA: TGTGCCAGCAGTGAACCGGGCGGGCGGGAGCAGTACTTC

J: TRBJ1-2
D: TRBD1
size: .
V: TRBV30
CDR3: CAWTPDRGKAGSYTF
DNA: TGTGCCTGGACTCCGGACAGGGGTAAAGCGGGGAGCTACACCTTC

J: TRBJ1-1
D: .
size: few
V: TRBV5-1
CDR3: CASSLDPGLNTEAFF
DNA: TGCGCCAGCAGCTTGGATCCAGGGCTGAACACTGAAGCTTTCTTT

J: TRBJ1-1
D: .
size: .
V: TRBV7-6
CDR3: CASSLVSGSNTEAFF
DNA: TGTGCCAGCAGCTTAGTATCAGGATCGAACACTGAAGCTTTCTTT

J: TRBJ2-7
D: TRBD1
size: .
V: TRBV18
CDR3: CASSPGTGNDEQYF
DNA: TGTGCCAGCTCACCCGGGACAGGGAACGACGAGCAGTACTTC

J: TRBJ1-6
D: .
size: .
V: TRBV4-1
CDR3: CASSILGSGDSPLHF
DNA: TGCGCCAGCAGCATACTCGGTTCGGGAGATTCACCCCTCCACTTT

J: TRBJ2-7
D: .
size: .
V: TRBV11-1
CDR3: CASSPVGATYEQYF
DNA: TGTGCCAGCAGCCCGGTGGGGGCTACCTACGAGCAGTACTTC

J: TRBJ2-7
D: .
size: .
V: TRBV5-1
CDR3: CASSFYGRGSSYEQYF
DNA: TGCGCCAGCAGCTTTTACGGACGGGGGAGCTCCTACGAGCAGTACTTC

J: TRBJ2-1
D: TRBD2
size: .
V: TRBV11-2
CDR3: CASSRGLADYNEQFF
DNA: TGTGCCAGCAGCCGGGGACTAGCGGACTACAATGAGCAGTTCTTC

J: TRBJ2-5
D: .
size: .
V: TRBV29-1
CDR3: CSGRKTDQETQYF
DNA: TGCAGCGGCCGAAAGACAGATCAAGAGACCCAGTACTTC

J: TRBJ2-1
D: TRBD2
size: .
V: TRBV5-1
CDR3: CASSLVSSGPYNEQFF
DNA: TGCGCCAGCAGCTTGGTTTCTAGCGGGCCCTACAATGAGCAGTTCTTC

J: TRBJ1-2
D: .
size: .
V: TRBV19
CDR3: CASSILANYGYTF
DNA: TGTGCCAGTAGTATACTAGCGAACTATGGCTACACCTTC

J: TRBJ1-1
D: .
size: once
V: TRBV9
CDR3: CASSARREDTEAFF
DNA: TGTGCCAGCAGCGCCCGCCGGGAGGACACTGAAGCTTTCTTT

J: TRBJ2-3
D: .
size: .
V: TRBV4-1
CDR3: CASSQGDTTDTQYF
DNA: TGCGCCAGCAGCCAAGGAGACACCACAGATACGCAGTATTTT

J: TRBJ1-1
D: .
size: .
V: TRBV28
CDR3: CASSFPDRNTEAFF
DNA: TGTGCCAGCAGTTTTCCCGACAGGAACACTGAAGCTTTCTTT

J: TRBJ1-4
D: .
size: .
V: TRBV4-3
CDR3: CASSKEPGLREKLFF
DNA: TGCGCCAGCAGCAAGGAGCCGGGACTGAGGGAAAAACTGTTTTTT

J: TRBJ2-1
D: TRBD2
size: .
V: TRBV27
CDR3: CASSLFGTSFDEQFF
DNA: TGTGCCAGCAGTTTATTTGGGACTAGCTTCGATGAGCAGTTCTTC

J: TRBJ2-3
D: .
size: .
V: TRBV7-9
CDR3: CASSSGTPSTDTQYF
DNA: TGTGCCAGCAGCTCCGGGACTCCTAGCACAGATACGCAGTATTTT

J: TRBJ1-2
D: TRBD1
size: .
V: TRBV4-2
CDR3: CASSQPTGGRGYTF
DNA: TGTGCCAGCAGCCAACCGACAGGGGGACGCGGCTACACCTTC

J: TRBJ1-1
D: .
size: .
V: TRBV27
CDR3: CASSLAANTEAFF
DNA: TGTGCCAGCAGTTTAGCGGCGAACACTGAAGCTTTCTTT

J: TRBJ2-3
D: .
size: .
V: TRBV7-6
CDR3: CASSLVGRTATDTQYF
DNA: TGTGCCAGCAGCTTAGTGGGCAGGACAGCCACAGATACGCAGTATTTT

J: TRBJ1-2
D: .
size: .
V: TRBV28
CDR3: CASSLAEVSYGYTF
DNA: TGTGCCAGCAGTTTGGCGGAAGTAAGCTATGGCTACACCTTC

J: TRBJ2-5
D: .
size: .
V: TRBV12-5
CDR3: CASGLGQAIQETQYF
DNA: TGTGCTAGTGGTTTGGGACAGGCGATCCAAGAGACCCAGTACTTC

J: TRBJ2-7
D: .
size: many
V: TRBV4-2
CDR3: CASSQDAGPFYEQYF
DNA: TGTGCCAGCAGCCAAGACGCGGGACCCTTTTACGAGCAGTACTTC

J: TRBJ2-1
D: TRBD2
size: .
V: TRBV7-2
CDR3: CASSNTREGLYNEQFF
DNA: TGTGCCAGCAGCAACACGCGGGAGGGCCTATACAATGAGCAGTTCTTC